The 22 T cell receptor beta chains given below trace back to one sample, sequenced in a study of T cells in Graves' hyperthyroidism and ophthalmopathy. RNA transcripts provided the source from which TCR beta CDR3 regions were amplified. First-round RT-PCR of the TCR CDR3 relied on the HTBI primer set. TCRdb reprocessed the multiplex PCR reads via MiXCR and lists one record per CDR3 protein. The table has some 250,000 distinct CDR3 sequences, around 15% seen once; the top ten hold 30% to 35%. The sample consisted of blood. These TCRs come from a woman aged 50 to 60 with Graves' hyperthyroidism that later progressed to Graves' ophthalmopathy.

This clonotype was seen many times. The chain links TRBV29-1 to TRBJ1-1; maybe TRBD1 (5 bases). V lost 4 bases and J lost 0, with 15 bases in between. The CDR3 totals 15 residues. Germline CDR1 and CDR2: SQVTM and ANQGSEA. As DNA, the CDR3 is TGCAGCGTTGCGGCAGGGTGGGGGATGAACACTGAAGCTTTCTTT. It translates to CSVAAGWGMNTEAFF.

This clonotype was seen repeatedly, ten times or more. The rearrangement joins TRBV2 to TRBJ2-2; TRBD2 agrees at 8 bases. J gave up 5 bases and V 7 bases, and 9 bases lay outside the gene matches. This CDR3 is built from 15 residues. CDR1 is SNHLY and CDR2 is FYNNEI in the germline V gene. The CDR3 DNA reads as TGTGCCAGCACCCGAGCGGGAGATTCAACCGGGGAGCTGTTTTTT. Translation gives CASTRAGDSTGELFF.

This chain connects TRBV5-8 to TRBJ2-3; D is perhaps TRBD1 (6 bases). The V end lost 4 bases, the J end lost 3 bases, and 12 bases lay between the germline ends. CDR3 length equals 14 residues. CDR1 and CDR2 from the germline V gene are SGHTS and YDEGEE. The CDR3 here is CASSHNQGTDTQYF. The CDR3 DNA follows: TGTGCCAGCAGCCATAACCAGGGGACAGATACGCAGTATTTT.

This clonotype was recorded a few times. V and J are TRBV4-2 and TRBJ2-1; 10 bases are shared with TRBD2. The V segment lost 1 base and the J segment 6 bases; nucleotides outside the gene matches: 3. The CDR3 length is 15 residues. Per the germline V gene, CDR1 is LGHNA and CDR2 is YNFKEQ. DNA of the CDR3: TGTGCCAGCAGCCAAGCTAGCGGGAGAACCAATGAGCAGTTCTTC. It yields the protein CASSQASGRTNEQFF.

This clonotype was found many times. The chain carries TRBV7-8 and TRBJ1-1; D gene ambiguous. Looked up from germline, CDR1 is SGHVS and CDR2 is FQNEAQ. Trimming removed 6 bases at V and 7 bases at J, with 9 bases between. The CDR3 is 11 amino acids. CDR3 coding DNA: TGTGCCAGCAGTGGTCTTTATGAAGCTTTCTTT. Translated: CASSGLYEAFF.

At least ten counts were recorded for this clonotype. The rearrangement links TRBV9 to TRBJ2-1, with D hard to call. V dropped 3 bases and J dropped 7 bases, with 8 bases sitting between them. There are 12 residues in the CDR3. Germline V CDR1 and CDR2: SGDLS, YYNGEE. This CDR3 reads CASSGAENEQFF. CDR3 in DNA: TGTGCCAGCAGCGGGGCGGAGAATGAGCAGTTCTTC.

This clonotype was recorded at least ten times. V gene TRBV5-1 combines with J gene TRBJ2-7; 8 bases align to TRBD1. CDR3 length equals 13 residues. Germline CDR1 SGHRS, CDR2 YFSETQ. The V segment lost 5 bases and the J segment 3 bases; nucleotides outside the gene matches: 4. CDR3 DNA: TGCGCCAGCAGGACAGGGGAAGGCTACGAGCAGTACTTC. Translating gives CASRTGEGYEQYF.

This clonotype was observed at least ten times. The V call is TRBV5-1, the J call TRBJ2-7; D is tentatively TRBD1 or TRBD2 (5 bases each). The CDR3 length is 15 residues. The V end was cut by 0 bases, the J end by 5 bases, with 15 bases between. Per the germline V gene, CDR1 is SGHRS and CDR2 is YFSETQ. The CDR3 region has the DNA TGCGCCAGCAGCTTGGAAATGGGACCGTCCCACGAGCAGTACTTC. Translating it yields CASSLEMGPSHEQYF.

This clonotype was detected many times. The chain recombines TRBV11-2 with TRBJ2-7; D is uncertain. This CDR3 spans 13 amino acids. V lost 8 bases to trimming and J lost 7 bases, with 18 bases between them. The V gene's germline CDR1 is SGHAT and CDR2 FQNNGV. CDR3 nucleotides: TGTGCCAGCGCCATAGTCCCAGGCGTGGAGCAGTACTTC. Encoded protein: CASAIVPGVEQYF.

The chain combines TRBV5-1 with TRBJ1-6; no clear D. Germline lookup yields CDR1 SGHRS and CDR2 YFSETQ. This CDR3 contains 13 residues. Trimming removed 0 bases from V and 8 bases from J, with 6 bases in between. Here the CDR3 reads CASSLADDSPLHF. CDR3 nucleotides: TGCGCCAGCAGCTTGGCCGACGATTCACCCCTCCACTTT. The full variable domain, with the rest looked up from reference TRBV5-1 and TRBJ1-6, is KAGVTQTPRYLIKTRGQQVTLSCSPISGHRSVSWYQQTPGQGLQFLFEYFSETQRNKGNFPGRFSGRQFSNSRSEMNVSTLELGDSALYLCASSLADDSPLHFGNGTRLTVT.

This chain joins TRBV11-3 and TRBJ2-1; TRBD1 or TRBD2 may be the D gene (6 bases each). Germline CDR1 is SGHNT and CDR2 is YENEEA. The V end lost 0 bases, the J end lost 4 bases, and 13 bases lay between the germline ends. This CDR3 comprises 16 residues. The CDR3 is CASSLEGGGGYNEQFF. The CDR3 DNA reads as TGTGCCAGCAGCTTAGAAGGCGGAGGGGGTTACAATGAGCAGTTCTTC.

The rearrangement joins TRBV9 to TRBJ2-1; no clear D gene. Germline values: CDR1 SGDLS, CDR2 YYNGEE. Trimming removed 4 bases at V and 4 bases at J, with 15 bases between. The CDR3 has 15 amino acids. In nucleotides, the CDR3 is TGTGCCAGCAGCTTTGGTCAATCCCTTTACAATGAGCAGTTCTTC. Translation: CASSFGQSLYNEQFF.

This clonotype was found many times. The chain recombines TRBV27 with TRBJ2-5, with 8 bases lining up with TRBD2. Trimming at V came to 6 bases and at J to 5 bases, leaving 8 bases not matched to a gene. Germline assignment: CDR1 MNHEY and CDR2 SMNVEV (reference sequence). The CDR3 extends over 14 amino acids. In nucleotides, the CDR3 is TGTGCCAGCAGGCGACGGGAGGGCCGGGAGACCCAGTACTTC. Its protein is CASRRREGRETQYF.

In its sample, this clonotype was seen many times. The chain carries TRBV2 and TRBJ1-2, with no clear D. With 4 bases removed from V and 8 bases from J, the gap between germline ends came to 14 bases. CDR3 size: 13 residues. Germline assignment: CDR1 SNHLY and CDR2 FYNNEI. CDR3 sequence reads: CASSVPPARGYTF. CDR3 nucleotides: TGTGCCAGCAGTGTTCCCCCGGCTCGCGGCTACACCTTC.

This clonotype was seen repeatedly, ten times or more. CDR3 in DNA: TGCAGTGCTAGCGGACAGTCTGCGAACACCGGGGAGCTGTTTTTT. Translating it yields CSASGQSANTGELFF. The V and J genes are TRBV20-1 and TRBJ2-2; tentatively, D is TRBD1 (6 bases). Per the germline V gene, CDR1 is DFQATT and CDR2 is SNEGSKA (reference sequence). The CDR3 runs to 15 residues. The V end was cut by 3 bases, the J end by 0 bases, with 11 bases between.

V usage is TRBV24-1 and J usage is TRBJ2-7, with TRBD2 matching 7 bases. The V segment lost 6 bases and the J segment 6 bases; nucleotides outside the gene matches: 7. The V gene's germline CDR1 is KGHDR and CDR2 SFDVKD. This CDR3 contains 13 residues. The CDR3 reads CATSLSAGAEQYF. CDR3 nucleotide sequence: TGTGCCACCAGTCTCTCTGCGGGAGCCGAGCAGTACTTC.

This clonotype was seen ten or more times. CDR3 in DNA: TGTGCCAGCACTCCTCGGGGGGGGAACCAAGAGACCCAGTACTTC. This gives the protein CASTPRGGNQETQYF. This chain links TRBV27 with TRBJ2-5; TRBD2 aligns across 8 bases. The CDR3 sequence is 15 residues long. Per the germline V gene, CDR1 is MNHEY and CDR2 is SMNVEV (reference sequence). Losses at the gene ends were 7 bases for V and 0 bases for J; bases not matched to a gene: 7.

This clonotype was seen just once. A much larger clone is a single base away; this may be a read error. Here the CDR3 DNA reads TGTGCCAGCAGAGGGCAGGGGGCGAACGCTGAAGCTTTCTTT. It is translated as CASRGQGANAEAFF. The chain joins TRBV7-9 to TRBJ1-1, with 8 nucleotides matching TRBD1. This CDR3 is built from 14 residues. The germline gives CDR1 SEHNR, CDR2 FQNEAQ (reference sequence).

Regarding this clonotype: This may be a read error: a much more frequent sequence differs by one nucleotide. Here the CDR3 reads CASSTGRATYEQYF. The CDR3 nucleotides are TGTGCCAGCAGCACCGGCAGGGCAACCTACGAGCAGTACTTC. The chain links TRBV7-8 to TRBJ2-7, with D maybe TRBD1 (5 bases). The germline V and J ends were trimmed by 5 bases and 2 bases, with 13 bases remaining between them. CDR1 and CDR2 (germline): SGHVS, FQNEAQ. The CDR3 loop spans 14 amino acids.

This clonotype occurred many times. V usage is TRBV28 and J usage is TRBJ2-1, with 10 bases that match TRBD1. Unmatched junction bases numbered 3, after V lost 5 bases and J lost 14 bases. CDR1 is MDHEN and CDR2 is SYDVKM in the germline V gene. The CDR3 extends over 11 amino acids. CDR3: CASSADRGKFF. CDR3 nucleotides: TGTGCCAGCAGTGCGGACAGGGGGAAGTTCTTC.

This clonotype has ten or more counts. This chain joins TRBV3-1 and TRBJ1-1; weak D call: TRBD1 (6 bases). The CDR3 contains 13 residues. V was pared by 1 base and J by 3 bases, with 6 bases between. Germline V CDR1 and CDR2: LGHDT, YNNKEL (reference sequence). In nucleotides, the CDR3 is TGTGCCAGCAGCCAAGCAGGGGACACTGAAGCTTTCTTT. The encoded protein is CASSQAGDTEAFF.

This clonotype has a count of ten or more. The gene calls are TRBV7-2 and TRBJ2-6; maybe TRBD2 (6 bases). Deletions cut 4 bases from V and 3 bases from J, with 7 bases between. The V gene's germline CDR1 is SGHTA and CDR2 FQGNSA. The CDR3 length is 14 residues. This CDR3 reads CASSSGLGANVLTF. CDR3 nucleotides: TGTGCCAGCAGCTCGGGACTTGGGGCCAACGTCCTGACTTTC.